Following are 12 T cell receptor beta chains from one sample sequenced in a study of shared clonotypes between healthy human individuals (dated by TCRdb to between 2020 and 2021). The library relied on the immunoSEQ multiplex PCR assay. TCRdb holds this immuneACCESS table with in-frame rearrangements only. Some clones are missing; in checked studies, unresolved V genes explain under half, and the rest has no known cause. The sample table lists 650,000 to 700,000 clones, 90% of them with a count of one. Roughly 36% of the sample belongs to the ten largest clones. What was sequenced was memory CD8+ T cells from PBMCs. The intended sense of this specimen's cell subset or site label: CD45RO+ cells pooled with CCR7-negative TemRA cells. Receptors originate from a man aged 18 to 30 in good health. Some clones in this sample may be carry-over from other donors' samples.

The rearrangement joins TRBV25-1 to TRBJ2-7; D gene ambiguous. The V gene lost 5 bases and the J gene lost 5 bases, with 4 bases spanning the gap. Germline CDR1 MGHDK, CDR2 SYGVNS. The CDR3 has 10 residues. The CDR3 protein is CASSHNEQYF. The CDR3 DNA sequence: TGTGCCAGCAGTCACAACGAGCAGTACTTC.

The rearrangement joins TRBV7-2 to TRBJ2-7; D is possibly TRBD1 or TRBD2 (5 bases each). In germline, CDR1 is SGHTA, CDR2 FQGNSA. This CDR3 has 15 residues. Trimming took 5 bases from V and 3 from J, leaving 17 bases between them. The CDR3 DNA sequence: TGTGCCAGCAGCGCCCGTTGGGGGAAGAGCTACGAGCAGTACTTC. Its protein product is CASSARWGKSYEQYF.

The V and J genes are TRBV30 and TRBJ2-3; D unclear. The V end was cut by 0 bases, the J end by 0 bases, with 7 bases between. This CDR3 spans 14 amino acids. Germline CDR1 is GTSNPN and CDR2 is SVGIG (reference sequence). This CDR3 reads CAWSVGGSTDTQYF. CDR3 nucleotide sequence: TGTGCCTGGAGTGTTGGCGGTAGCACAGATACGCAGTATTTT.

This chain uses TRBV7-8 with TRBJ1-1; D unclear. Germline assignment: CDR1 SGHVS and CDR2 FQNEAQ. This CDR3 contains 16 residues. Between the trimmed V and J ends, which lost 2 bases and 0 bases, there was a span of 13 bases. For the CDR3, the DNA is TGTGCCAGCAGCTTAAAGTTGACGAGGCTGAACACTGAAGCTTTCTTT. Translating it yields CASSLKLTRLNTEAFF.

This chain uses TRBV19 with TRBJ1-2; no definite D call. The CDR3 spans 14 residues. Germline V gene lookup returns CDR1 LNHDA and CDR2 SQIVND (reference sequence). Trimming shortened V by 5 bases and J by 0 bases, and 10 bases separated the two germline ends. The CDR3 DNA reads as TGTGCCAGTAGTGATACGGCTCCTAACTATGGCTACACCTTC. It codes for CASSDTAPNYGYTF.

The chain links TRBV5-1 to TRBJ1-5; D is uncertain. Germline V gene lookup returns CDR1 SGHRS and CDR2 YFSETQ. The CDR3 is 14 residues long. V lost 0 bases and J lost 6, with 10 bases in between. The CDR3 sequence is CASSLDFDGQPQHF. Here the CDR3 DNA reads TGCGCCAGCAGCTTGGATTTTGACGGTCAGCCCCAGCATTTT.

The chain joins TRBV11-2 to TRBJ2-2, with D perhaps TRBD1 or TRBD2 (6 bases each). Germline V gene sequence: CDR1 SGHAT, CDR2 FQNNGV. This CDR3 has 14 amino acids. Trimming pared 1 base from V and 6 bases from J, leaving 9 bases between. CDR3 bases: TGTGCCAGCAGCTTAGGGGGGGCGCCCGGGGAGCTGTTTTTT. This codes for CASSLGGAPGELFF. The full variable domain, its missing parts supplied by reference TRBV11-2 and TRBJ2-2, is EAGVAQSPRYKIIEKRQSVAFWCNPISGHATLYWYQQILGQGPKLLIQFQNNGVVDDSQLPKDRFSAERLKGVDSTLKIQPAKLEDSAVYLCASSLGGAPGELFFGEGSRLTVL.

This clone was observed a single time. This chain joins TRBV7-9 and TRBJ2-2; the D is unclear. The CDR3 loop spans 16 amino acids. The V and J ends lost 4 bases and 8 bases respectively, with 20 bases between them. Germline CDR1 is SEHNR and CDR2 is FQNEAQ (reference sequence). For the CDR3, the DNA is TGTGCCAGCAGCTCGGACCCAGTGGGGATCGTGGGGGAGCTGTTTTTT. Encoded protein: CASSSDPVGIVGELFF.

V usage is TRBV7-6 and J usage is TRBJ2-7, with 8 positions matching TRBD1. This CDR3 has 18 amino acids. V lost 1 base, J lost 2 bases, and 13 bases stayed unmatched. Germline V CDR1 and CDR2: SGHVS, FNYEAQ. The CDR3 spells CASSLGVAGGLSTYEQYF. The CDR3 DNA sequence: TGTGCCAGCAGCTTAGGGGTGGCAGGGGGCCTATCCACCTACGAGCAGTACTTC.

The chain combines TRBV7-8 with TRBJ1-1; no clear D. Germline V gene lookup returns CDR1 SGHVS and CDR2 FQNEAQ. Trimming took off 5 bases at V and 8 bases at J, with 12 bases between the two ends. The CDR3 covers 12 residues. Written as DNA, the CDR3 is TGTGCCAGCAGCCCCCTCGCGGGAGAAGCTTTCTTT. As protein: CASSPLAGEAFF.

This chain uses TRBV28 with TRBJ1-4; weak D call: TRBD1 (5 bases). The V gene's germline CDR1 is MDHEN and CDR2 SYDVKM. This CDR3 region has 13 residues. V dropped 7 bases and J dropped 10 bases, with 16 bases sitting between them. The CDR3 loop is CASKGPDSAKLFF. As DNA, the CDR3 is TGTGCCAGCAAGGGGCCCGACAGTGCAAAACTGTTTTTT.

The chain carries TRBV7-6 and TRBJ2-5; 10 bases match TRBD2. Germline V gene sequence: CDR1 SGHVS, CDR2 FNYEAQ. The V and J ends lost 1 base and 4 bases, in that order; junction bases with no gene match: 6. The CDR3 is 16 amino acids. The CDR3 DNA follows: TGTGCCAGCAGCTTAGGCCCTAGCGGGAGCCGAGAGACCCAGTACTTC. Its translation: CASSLGPSGSRETQYF.